The 14 T cell receptor beta chains reported below all come from one sample, sequenced in a study of T-cell reconstitution after alpha-beta-depleted transplantation in children. A library of TCRbeta sequences, prepared with unique molecular identifiers, was generated. From the PCR reads, TCRdb called clonotypes with MiXCR, one entry per CDR3 protein. In the table there are a few hundred thousand distinct CDR3 sequences, roughly 11% of which are singletons. This specimen was PBMCs from the stem cell graft donor, taken from the stem cell graft. Source of these receptors: a human donor who donated a stem cell graft to a child with acute myeloid leukemia.

The rearrangement joins TRBV10-3 to TRBJ1-2; 11 positions agree with TRBD1. V was clipped by 4 bases and J by 6 bases; unmatched bases: 4. CDR1 ENHRY and CDR2 SYGVKD come from the germline V gene. The length of the CDR3 is 14 residues. DNA for the CDR3: TGTGCCATCAGTGCGAGGGGACAGGGGGATGGCTACACCTTC. Protein sequence: CAISARGQGDGYTF.

This clonotype was counted at least ten times. This chain's CDR3 is CASSPGQGSSYEQYF. In DNA, the CDR3 is TGTGCCAGCAGCCCCGGACAGGGAAGCTCCTACGAGCAGTACTTC. The chain joins TRBV7-2 to TRBJ2-7, with 8 bases fitting TRBD1. The trim removed 5 bases at V and 0 bases at J, leaving 6 bases unmatched. Germline assignment: CDR1 SGHTA and CDR2 FQGNSA. The CDR3 consists of 15 residues.

This clonotype was counted many times. This chain links TRBV7-2 with TRBJ2-7; tentatively, D is TRBD1 or TRBD2 (7 bases each). The CDR3 is made up of 14 amino acids. The V gene lost 5 bases and the J gene lost 5 bases, with 16 bases spanning the gap. Germline CDR1 and CDR2: SGHTA and FQGNSA. CDR3 sequence reads: CASSPQGGVDEQYV. The CDR3 nucleotides are TGTGCCAGCAGCCCCCAGGGGGGGGTCGACGAGCAGTACGTC.

This clonotype has a handful of counts. This chain connects TRBV5-1 to TRBJ2-3, with 8 bases aligning to TRBD2. Germline CDR1 and CDR2: SGHRS and YFSETQ. CDR3 length: 14 amino acids. V shed 4 bases and J 4 bases; nucleotides not matched to a gene: 5. CDR3 in amino acids: CASSPRGGADTQYF. CDR3 nucleotides: TGCGCCAGCAGCCCTCGGGGGGGAGCAGATACGCAGTATTTT. Full variable domain (rest looked up from reference TRBV5-1 and TRBJ2-3): KAGVTQTPRYLIKTRGQQVTLSCSPISGHRSVSWYQQTPGQGLQFLFEYFSETQRNKGNFPGRFSGRQFSNSRSEMNVSTLELGDSALYLCASSPRGGADTQYFGPGTRLTVL.

This clonotype was seen only a few times. The rearrangement joins TRBV4-2 to TRBJ2-1; tentative D call: TRBD1 (6 bases). Germline V gene lookup returns CDR1 LGHNA and CDR2 YNFKEQ. Trimming removed 1 base at V and 9 bases at J, with 25 bases between. This CDR3 region has 18 residues. For the CDR3, the DNA is TGTGCCAGCAGCCAAGCGTCGGACAGACCGGTCGGGTGGGGTGAGCAGTTCTTC. Protein sequence: CASSQASDRPVGWGEQFF.

J is TRBJ2-1 and V is TRBV4-3; 7 nucleotides match TRBD2. In germline, CDR1 is LGHNA, CDR2 YSLEER. V lost 3 bases to trimming and J lost 9 bases; unmatched junction nucleotides: 17. This CDR3 comprises 17 residues. The CDR3 loop reads CASSQRSGGLELGEQFF. The CDR3 bases are TGCGCCAGCAGCCAGCGGTCGGGTGGACTAGAGCTGGGTGAGCAGTTCTTC.

The chain carries TRBV20-1 and TRBJ1-2; D remains ambiguous. V lost 4 bases and J 6 bases, leaving 9 bases between the germline ends. There are 11 residues in the CDR3. Germline CDR1 DFQATT, CDR2 SNEGSKA (reference sequence). The CDR3 region has the DNA TGCAGTGCTACAGTACCCGATGGCTACACCTTC. Translating gives CSATVPDGYTF.

The chain is built from TRBV3-1 and TRBJ2-6; no reliable D call. This CDR3 has 15 residues. Deletions cut 10 bases from V and 0 bases from J, with 13 bases between. Germline CDR1 reads LGHDT; CDR2 reads YNNKEL (reference sequence). CDR3 sequence reads: CATCRDRSGANVLTF. The CDR3 bases are TGTGCCACCTGCCGAGATCGCTCTGGGGCCAACGTCCTGACTTTC.

The chain combines TRBV20-1 with TRBJ2-2, with D possibly matching TRBD2 (6 bases). The germline V and J ends were trimmed by 0 bases and 9 bases, with 11 bases remaining between them. Per germline, CDR1 DFQATT and CDR2 SNEGSKA (reference sequence). This CDR3 has 13 residues. The CDR3 bases are TGCAGTGCTAGAGATGGCGGGGCTAGGGAGCTGTTTTTT. It yields the protein CSARDGGARELFF.

This clonotype was seen a handful of times. V gene TRBV7-6 combines with J gene TRBJ2-7; 11 bases map to TRBD1. Trimming cost V 1 base and J 6 bases; bases outside gene matches: 2. Germline V CDR1 and CDR2: SGHVS, FNYEAQ. This CDR3 has 14 residues. CDR3 in DNA: TGTGCCAGCAGCTTAGGGACAGGGGGCGGCGAGCAGTACTTC. Encoded protein: CASSLGTGGGEQYF.

In its sample, this clonotype was seen many times. This sequence joins TRBV5-5 and TRBJ1-6; TRBD1 is a possible D gene (6 bases). This CDR3 comprises 14 residues. Per germline, CDR1 SGHKS and CDR2 YYEKEE (reference sequence). Trimming left V 4 bases short and J 6 bases short, with 11 bases between. Written as DNA, the CDR3 is TGTGCCAGCAGCCTTACAGGGATTAATTCACCCCTCCACTTT. It encodes CASSLTGINSPLHF. The entire variable domain, with the rest obtained from reference TRBV5-5 and TRBJ1-6, is as follows: DAGVTQSPTHLIKTRGQQVTLRCSPISGHKSVSWYQQVLGQGPQFIFQYYEKEERGRGNFPDRFSARQFPNYSSELNVNALLLGDSALYLCASSLTGINSPLHFGNGTRLTVT.

This clonotype was seen ten or more times. The rearrangement joins TRBV12-3 or TRBV12-4 to TRBJ2-3; D uncertain. This CDR3 spans 16 amino acids. The V and J ends lost 4 bases and 0 bases respectively, with 14 bases between them. This CDR3 reads CASSSTSDGSTDTQYF. The CDR3 nucleotides read TGTGCCAGCAGTTCCACCTCGGACGGAAGCACAGATACGCAGTATTTT.

V usage is TRBV12-3 or TRBV12-4 and J usage is TRBJ2-7; D possibly corresponds to TRBD1 (7 bases). Trimming pared 6 bases from V and 5 bases from J, leaving 11 bases between. There are 12 residues in the CDR3. CDR3 nucleotides: TGTGCCAGCAGCCCAGGGGGGAACGAGCAGTACGTC. Translation: CASSPGGNEQYV.

This clonotype has just a few counts. The V call is TRBV11-2, the J call TRBJ2-7; D is possibly TRBD1 (6 bases). Germline V gives CDR1 SGHAT, CDR2 FQNNGV. The length of the CDR3 is 14 residues. V was shortened by 2 bases and J by 4 bases, with 12 bases between the two germline ends. Here the CDR3 DNA reads TGTGCCAGCAGCTTAAATACAGGGCCATACGAGCAGTACGTC. Protein: CASSLNTGPYEQYV.